The 3 T cell receptor beta chains presented below share a single source sample, sequenced in a study of shared clonotypes between healthy human individuals. Generated by immunoSEQ multiplex PCR, the TCRdb table keeps only in-frame clones and is missing some. The sample holds about 490,000 clones, 70% to 80% seen once. The material sequenced was PBMCs. The receptors were gathered from a woman aged 40-49 years in good health. Some clones in this sample may be carry-over from other donors' samples.

This chain connects TRBV27 to TRBJ1-5; 10 bases agree with TRBD1. Trimming removed 4 bases from V and 2 bases from J; junction bases left unmatched: 8. Germline V lookup: CDR1 MNHEY, CDR2 SMNVEV (reference sequence). The CDR3 is 17 amino acids. CDR3 region: CASSSPAGTGGNQPQHF. The CDR3 DNA follows: TGTGCCAGCAGTTCCCCGGCCGGGACAGGGGGCAATCAGCCCCAGCATTTT.

The chain employs TRBV28 and TRBJ1-4, with 10 bases aligning to TRBD1. CDR1 MDHEN and CDR2 SYDVKM come from the germline V gene. With 6 bases clipped from V and 4 bases from J, the junction kept 11 bases outside the gene matches. The CDR3 is 17 residues long. This chain's CDR3 is CASRATGTGANNEKLFF. The CDR3 DNA reads TGTGCCAGCAGAGCTACCGGGACAGGGGCAAATAATGAAAAACTGTTTTTT.

The CDR3 DNA follows: TGTGCCAGCAGTGAAGCAGCTATGACAGGGACCAACACCGGGGAGCTGTTTTTT. Translation gives CASSEAAMTGTNTGELFF. The gene calls are TRBV2 and TRBJ2-2; 7 bases match TRBD1. The length of the CDR3 is 18 residues. Trimming cost V 0 bases and J 2 bases; bases outside gene matches: 9. Per germline, CDR1 SNHLY and CDR2 FYNNEI.